This TCR beta chain was sequenced in a study of blood T cell repertoires in COVID-19. Study-level information: There were acute and convalescent COVID-19 samples, and they came from the United States, Italy and Spain. From T cells, B-cell-depleted T cells, or PBMCs came the material, which was cDNA or gDNA.

Unmatched junction bases numbered 2, after V lost 0 bases and J lost 0 bases. This CDR3 region has 17 residues. The V gene's germline CDR1 is SGHRS and CDR2 YFSETQ. Per the study methods: Cell counts per sample came from amplifying reference gene primers. The table came from immunoSEQ multiplex PCR; TCRdb's copy has only in-frame clones and leaves some out. V and J calls and clone size are as listed in that table; D and trimming were resolved from the DNA. Altogether about 50,000 clones are present, 88% being singletons, with the ten largest covering about 8.8%. The sequenced material came from peripheral blood. The J gene is TRBJ1-3, the V gene TRBV5-1, with 11 nucleotides matching TRBD1. The clonotype originates from a man aged 45-60 years with active COVID-19. The CDR3 DNA reads TGCGCCAGCAGCTTGGGGACAGGGGGCCGCTCTGGAAACACCATATATTTT. It yields the protein CASSLGTGGRSGNTIYF.